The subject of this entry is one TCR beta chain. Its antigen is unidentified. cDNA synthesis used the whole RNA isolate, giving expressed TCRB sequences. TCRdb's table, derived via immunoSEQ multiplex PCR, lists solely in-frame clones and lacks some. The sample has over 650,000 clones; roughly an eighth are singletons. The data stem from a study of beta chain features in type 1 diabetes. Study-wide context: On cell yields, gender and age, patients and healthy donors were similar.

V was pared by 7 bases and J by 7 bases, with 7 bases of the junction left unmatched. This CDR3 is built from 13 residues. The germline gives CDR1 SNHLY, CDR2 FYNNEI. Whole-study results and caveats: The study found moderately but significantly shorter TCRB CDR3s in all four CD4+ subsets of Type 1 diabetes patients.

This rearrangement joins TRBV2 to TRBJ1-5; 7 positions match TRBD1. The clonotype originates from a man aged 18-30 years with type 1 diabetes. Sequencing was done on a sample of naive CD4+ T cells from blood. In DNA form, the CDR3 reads TGTGCCAGCATCCAGGGGGTAGAGCAGCCCCAGCATTTT. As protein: CASIQGVEQPQHF.